Listed here are 14 T cell receptor beta chains from one sample, sequenced in a study of beta chain features in type 1 diabetes. As every portion of the isolated RNA was reverse transcribed, the sequencing read expressed TCRB transcripts. Generated by immunoSEQ multiplex PCR, the TCRdb table keeps only in-frame clones and is missing some. The data contain roughly 250,000 clones, 9.6% of them singletons. Sample: naive CD4+ T cells from blood. The receptors here all came from a woman under 30 in good health.

This clone was seen a handful of times. This chain joins TRBV5-1 and TRBJ1-6, with D uncertain. The CDR3 is 14 residues long. The V end lost 4 bases, the J end lost 5 bases, and 10 bases lay between the germline ends. Per the germline V gene, CDR1 is SGHRS and CDR2 is YFSETQ. CDR3 protein: CASSREGDNSPLHF. The CDR3 coding sequence is TGCGCCAGCAGCCGAGAGGGAGATAATTCACCCCTCCACTTT.

The chain combines TRBV18 with TRBJ2-7, with 8 positions matching TRBD1. From germline, CDR1 is KGHSH and CDR2 LQKENI. The junction had 4 bases not matched to a gene; V was cut back by 4 bases and J by 2 bases. CDR3 length: 14 amino acids. The CDR3 DNA reads TGTGCCAGCTCACACGGACAGGGAGCCTACGAGCAGTACTTC. This codes for CASSHGQGAYEQYF.

This clone was seen only a few times. DNA for the CDR3: TGCAGCGTTGAAATTCGACAGGGGGTGGGCGAGCAGTACTTC. Protein product: CSVEIRQGVGEQYF. This chain links TRBV29-1 with TRBJ2-7, with TRBD1 matching over 9 bases. The CDR3 extends over 14 amino acids. The trim removed 2 bases at V and 6 bases at J, leaving 8 bases unmatched. The germline CDR1 and CDR2 sequences are SQVTM and ANQGSEA.

This clone has just a few counts. The rearrangement joins TRBV18 to TRBJ2-2, with 7 bases that match TRBD1. From germline, CDR1 is KGHSH and CDR2 LQKENI. V lost 5 bases and J lost 0; bases outside the gene matches: 3. This CDR3 spans 15 amino acids. For the CDR3, the DNA is TGTGCCAGCTCATCCGGGACAGCGAACACCGGGGAGCTGTTTTTT. This encodes CASSSGTANTGELFF.

CDR3 coding DNA: TGTGCCAGCAGCCCTAGCGAAATTCGGCTGGTACGTGGGCAGCCCCAGCATTTT. Its protein is CASSPSEIRLVRGQPQHF. The V call is TRBV5-8, the J call TRBJ1-5, with D hard to call. Trimming took 4 bases from V and 7 from J, leaving 27 bases between them. CDR1 is SGHTS and CDR2 is YDEGEE in the germline V gene. This CDR3 region has 18 residues.

This clone was found a few times. V gene TRBV19 combines with J gene TRBJ1-6, with 8 bases aligning to TRBD1. The CDR3 runs 14 residues. Germline CDR1 is LNHDA and CDR2 is SQIVND (reference sequence). Losses at the gene ends were 2 bases for V and 6 bases for J; bases not matched to a gene: 0. The CDR3 loop is CASSITGGNSPLHF. DNA for the CDR3: TGTGCCAGTAGTATAACAGGGGGTAATTCACCCCTCCACTTT.

The genes are TRBV7-3 and TRBJ2-7; the D is unclear. V lost 5 bases, J lost 2 bases, and 13 bases lay in between. Germline loops: CDR1 SGHTA, CDR2 FQGTGA. The CDR3 has 14 residues. CDR3 sequence reads: CASSPDGEAYEQYF. The CDR3 bases are TGTGCCAGCAGCCCCGACGGAGAAGCCTACGAGCAGTACTTC.

This clone was seen more than once but under ten times. This chain connects TRBV30 to TRBJ1-2, with 9 nucleotides matching TRBD1. This CDR3 has 12 residues. CDR1 and CDR2 from the germline V gene are GTSNPN and SVGIG (reference sequence). Germline trimming cut 2 bases from V and 6 bases from J; bases unmatched to any gene: 1. CDR3 DNA: TGTGCCTGGAGTCGGACAGGGGATGGCTACACCTTC. Translating it yields CAWSRTGDGYTF.

The gene calls are TRBV7-8 and TRBJ2-7; D is possibly TRBD1 (5 bases). V lost 1 base and J 3 bases, leaving 22 bases between the germline ends. The length of the CDR3 is 18 residues. Germline lookup yields CDR1 SGHVS and CDR2 FQNEAQ. The CDR3 spells CASSLVALRVHPYYEQYF. CDR3 nucleotides: TGTGCCAGCAGCTTAGTGGCACTCAGGGTCCACCCCTACTACGAGCAGTACTTC.

This clone was recorded a few times. The chain recombines TRBV5-6 with TRBJ2-3, with D maybe TRBD2 (5 bases). The germline CDR1 and CDR2 sequences are SGHDT and YYEEEE. V lost 1 base and J lost 3, with 18 bases in between. The CDR3 extends over 17 amino acids. This CDR3 is CASSLLPGATGTDTQYF. CDR3 coding DNA: TGTGCCAGCAGCTTGTTACCCGGAGCTACGGGGACAGATACGCAGTATTTT.

This clone was observed a handful of times. The chain has TRBV14 and TRBJ2-5; D not certain. V lost 2 bases and J lost 2, with 9 bases in between. This CDR3 is built from 14 residues. Germline V gene lookup returns CDR1 SGHDN and CDR2 FVKESK. DNA for the CDR3: TGTGCCAGCAGCCAATGGCTCATTCAAGAGACCCAGTACTTC. It specifies CASSQWLIQETQYF.

This sequence joins TRBV30 and TRBJ2-7, with 7 bases aligning to TRBD1. The CDR3 is 13 residues long. The V gene's germline CDR1 is GTSNPN and CDR2 SVGIG (reference sequence). V gave up 4 bases and J gave up 2 bases; unmatched junction bases: 5. The CDR3 nucleotides read TGTGCCTGGAAAGTACAGGGGACCTACGAGCAGTACTTC. Encoded protein: CAWKVQGTYEQYF.

The chain uses TRBV7-9 and TRBJ2-1; D remains unclear. The CDR3 runs to 13 residues. The germline gives CDR1 SEHNR, CDR2 FQNEAQ (reference sequence). V was cut by 1 base and J by 4 bases, with 5 bases left in between. This CDR3 reads CASSLGSYNEQFF. For the CDR3, the DNA is TGTGCCAGCAGCTTAGGCAGTTACAATGAGCAGTTCTTC. Using reference TRBV7-9 and TRBJ2-1 for the parts outside the CDR3, the full variable domain is DTGVSQNPRHKITKRGQNVTFRCDPISEHNRLYWYRQTLGQGPEFLTYFQNEAQLEKSRLLSDRFSAERPKGSFSTLEIQRTEQGDSAMYLCASSLGSYNEQFFGPGTRLTVL.

This clone was seen only a few times. V usage is TRBV5-1 and J usage is TRBJ1-1; maybe TRBD1 (5 bases). Trimming cost V 0 bases and J 0 bases, with 9 bases left between them. Germline loops: CDR1 SGHRS, CDR2 YFSETQ. This CDR3 is 15 amino acids long. The CDR3 sequence: CASSLANRLNTEAFF. DNA of the CDR3: TGCGCCAGCAGCTTGGCAAACAGGTTGAACACTGAAGCTTTCTTT.